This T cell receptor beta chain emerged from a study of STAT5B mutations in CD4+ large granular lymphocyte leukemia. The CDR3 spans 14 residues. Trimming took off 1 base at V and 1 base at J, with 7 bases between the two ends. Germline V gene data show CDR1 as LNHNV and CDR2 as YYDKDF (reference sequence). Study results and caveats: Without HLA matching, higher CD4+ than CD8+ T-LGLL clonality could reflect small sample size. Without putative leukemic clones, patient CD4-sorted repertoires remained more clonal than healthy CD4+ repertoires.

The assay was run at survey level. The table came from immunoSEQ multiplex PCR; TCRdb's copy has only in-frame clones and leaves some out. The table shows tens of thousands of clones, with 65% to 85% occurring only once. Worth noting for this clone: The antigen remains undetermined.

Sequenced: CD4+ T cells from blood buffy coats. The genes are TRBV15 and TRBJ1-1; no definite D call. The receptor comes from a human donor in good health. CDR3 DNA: TGTGCCACCAGCAGAGGAACACAGAACACTGAAGCTTTCTTT. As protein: CATSRGTQNTEAFF. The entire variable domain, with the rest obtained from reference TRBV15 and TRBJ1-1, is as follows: DAMVIQNPRYQVTQFGKPVTLSCSQTLNHNVMYWYQQKSSQAPKLLFHYYDKDFNNEADTPDNFQSRRPNTSFCFLDIRSPGLGDTAMYLCATSRGTQNTEAFFGQGTRLTVV.